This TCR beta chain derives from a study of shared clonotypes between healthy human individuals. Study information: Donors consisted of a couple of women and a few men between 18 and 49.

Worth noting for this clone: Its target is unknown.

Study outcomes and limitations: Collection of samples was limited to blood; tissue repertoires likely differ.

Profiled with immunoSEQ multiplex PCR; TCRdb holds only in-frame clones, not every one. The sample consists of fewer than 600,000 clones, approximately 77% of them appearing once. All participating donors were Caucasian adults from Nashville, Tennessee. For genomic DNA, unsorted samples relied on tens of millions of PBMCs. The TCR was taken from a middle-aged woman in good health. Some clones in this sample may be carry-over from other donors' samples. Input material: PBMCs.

The CDR3, as DNA: TGCGCCAGCAGCTTGGCGGGTGTGGTTGGAAACACCATATATTTT. Translating it yields CASSLAGVVGNTIYF. The V call is TRBV5-1, the J call TRBJ1-3; D gene ambiguous. CDR1 and CDR2 (germline): SGHRS, YFSETQ. This CDR3 is built from 15 residues. Trimming left V 0 bases short and J 3 bases short, with 10 bases between.